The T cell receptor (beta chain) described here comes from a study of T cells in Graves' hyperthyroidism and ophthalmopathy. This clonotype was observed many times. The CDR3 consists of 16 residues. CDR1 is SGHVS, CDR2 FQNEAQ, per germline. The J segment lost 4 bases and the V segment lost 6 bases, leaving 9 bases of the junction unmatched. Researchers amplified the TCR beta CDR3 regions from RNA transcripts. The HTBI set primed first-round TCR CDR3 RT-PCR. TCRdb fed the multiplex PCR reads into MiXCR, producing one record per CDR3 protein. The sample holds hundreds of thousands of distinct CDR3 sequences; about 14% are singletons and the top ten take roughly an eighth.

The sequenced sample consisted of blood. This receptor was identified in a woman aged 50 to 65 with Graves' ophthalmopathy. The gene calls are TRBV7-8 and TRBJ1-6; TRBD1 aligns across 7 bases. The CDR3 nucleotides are TGTGCCAGCAGACAGGGGAGAGTGTCTTATAATTCACCCCTCCACTTT. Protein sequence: CASRQGRVSYNSPLHF.